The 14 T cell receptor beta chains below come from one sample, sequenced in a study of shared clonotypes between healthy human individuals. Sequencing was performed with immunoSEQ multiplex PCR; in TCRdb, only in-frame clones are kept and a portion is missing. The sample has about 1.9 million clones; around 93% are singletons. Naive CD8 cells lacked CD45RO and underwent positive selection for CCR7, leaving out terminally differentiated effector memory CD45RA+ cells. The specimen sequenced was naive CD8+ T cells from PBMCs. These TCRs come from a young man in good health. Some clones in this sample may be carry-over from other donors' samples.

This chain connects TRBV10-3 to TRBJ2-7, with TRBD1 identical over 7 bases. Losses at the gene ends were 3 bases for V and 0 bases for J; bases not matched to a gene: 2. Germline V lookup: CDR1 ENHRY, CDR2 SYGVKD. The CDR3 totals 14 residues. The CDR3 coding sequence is TGTGCCATCAGTGATCAGGGGGACTCCTACGAGCAGTACTTC. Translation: CAISDQGDSYEQYF.

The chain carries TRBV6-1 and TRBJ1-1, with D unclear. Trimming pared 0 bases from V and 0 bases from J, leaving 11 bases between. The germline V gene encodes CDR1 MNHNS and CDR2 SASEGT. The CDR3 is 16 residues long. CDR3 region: CASSEAVGRLNTEAFF. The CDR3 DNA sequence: TGTGCCAGCAGTGAAGCAGTTGGACGGCTGAACACTGAAGCTTTCTTT.

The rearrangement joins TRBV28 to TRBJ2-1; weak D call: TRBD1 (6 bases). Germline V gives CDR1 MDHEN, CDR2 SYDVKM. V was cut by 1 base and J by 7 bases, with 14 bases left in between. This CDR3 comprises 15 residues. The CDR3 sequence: CASSLLWARGNEQFF. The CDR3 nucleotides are TGTGCCAGCAGTTTATTGTGGGCAAGGGGGAATGAGCAGTTCTTC.

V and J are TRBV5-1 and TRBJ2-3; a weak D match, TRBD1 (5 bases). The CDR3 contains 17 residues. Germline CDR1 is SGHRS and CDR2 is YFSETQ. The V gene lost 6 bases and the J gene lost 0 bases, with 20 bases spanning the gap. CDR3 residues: CASKSQTLRASTDTQYF. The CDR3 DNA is TGCGCCAGCAAGTCGCAGACTCTCAGGGCTAGCACAGATACGCAGTATTTT.

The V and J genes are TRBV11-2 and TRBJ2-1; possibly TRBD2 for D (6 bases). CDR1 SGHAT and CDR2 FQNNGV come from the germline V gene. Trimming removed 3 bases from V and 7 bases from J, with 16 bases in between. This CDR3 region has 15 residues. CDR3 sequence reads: CASSFSGGGQNEQFF. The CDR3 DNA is TGTGCCAGCAGCTTTAGCGGTGGAGGTCAAAATGAGCAGTTCTTC. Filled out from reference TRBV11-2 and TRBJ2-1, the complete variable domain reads EAGVAQSPRYKIIEKRQSVAFWCNPISGHATLYWYQQILGQGPKLLIQFQNNGVVDDSQLPKDRFSAERLKGVDSTLKIQPAKLEDSAVYLCASSFSGGGQNEQFFGPGTRLTVL.

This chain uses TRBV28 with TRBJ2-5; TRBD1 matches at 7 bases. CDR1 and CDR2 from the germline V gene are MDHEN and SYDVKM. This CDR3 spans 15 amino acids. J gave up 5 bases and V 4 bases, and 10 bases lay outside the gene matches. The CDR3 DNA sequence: TGTGCCAGCAGTTCAACAGGGGACGCGTGGGAGACCCAGTACTTC. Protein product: CASSSTGDAWETQYF.

CDR3 coding DNA: TGTGCCAGCAGCGTTGGGACAGGACTATCCCGGGACTCCCGAGATACGCAGTATTTT. This codes for CASSVGTGLSRDSRDTQYF. This chain uses TRBV7-2 with TRBJ2-3, with 8 bases that match TRBD1. Germline values: CDR1 SGHTA, CDR2 FQGNSA. The CDR3 loop spans 19 amino acids. The trim removed 5 bases at V and 5 bases at J, leaving 21 bases unmatched.

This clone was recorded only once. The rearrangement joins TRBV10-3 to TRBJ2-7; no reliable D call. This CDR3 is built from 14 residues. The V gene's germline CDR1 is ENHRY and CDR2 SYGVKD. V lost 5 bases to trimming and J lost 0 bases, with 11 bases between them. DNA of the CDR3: TGTGCCATCAGTTCGGAGATCCTCTCCTACGAGCAGTACTTC. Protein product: CAISSEILSYEQYF.

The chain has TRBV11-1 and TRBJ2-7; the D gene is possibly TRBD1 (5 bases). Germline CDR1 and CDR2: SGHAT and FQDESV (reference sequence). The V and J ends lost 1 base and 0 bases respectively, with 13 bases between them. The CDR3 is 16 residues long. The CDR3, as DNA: TGTGCCAGCAGCTTAGATTCTGCAGGGCTCTCCTACGAGCAGTACTTC. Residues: CASSLDSAGLSYEQYF.

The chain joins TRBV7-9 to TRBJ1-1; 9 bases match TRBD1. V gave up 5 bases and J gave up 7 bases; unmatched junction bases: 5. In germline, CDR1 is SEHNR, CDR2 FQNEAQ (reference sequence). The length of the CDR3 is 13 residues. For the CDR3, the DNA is TGTGCCAGCAGCCTAGGACAGGGGATTGAAGCTTTCTTT. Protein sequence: CASSLGQGIEAFF.

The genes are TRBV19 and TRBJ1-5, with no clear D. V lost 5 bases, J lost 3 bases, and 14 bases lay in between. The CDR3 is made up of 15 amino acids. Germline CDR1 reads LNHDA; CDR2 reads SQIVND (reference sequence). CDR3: CASSLGFGYNQPQHF. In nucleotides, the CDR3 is TGTGCCAGTAGTCTCGGGTTTGGGTACAATCAGCCCCAGCATTTT. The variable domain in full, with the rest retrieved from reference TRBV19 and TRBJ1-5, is DGGITQSPKYLFRKEGQNVTLSCEQNLNHDAMYWYRQDPGQGLRLIYYSQIVNDFQKGDIAEGYSVSREKKESFPLTVTSAQKNPTAFYLCASSLGFGYNQPQHFGDGTRLSIL.

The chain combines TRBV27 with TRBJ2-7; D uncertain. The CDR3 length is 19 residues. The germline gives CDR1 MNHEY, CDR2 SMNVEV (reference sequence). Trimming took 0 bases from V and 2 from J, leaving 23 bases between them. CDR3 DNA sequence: TGTGCCAGCAGTTTATCAGCTGGGCGTCACAAGAGTATTACCTACGAGCAGTACTTC. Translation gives CASSLSAGRHKSITYEQYF.

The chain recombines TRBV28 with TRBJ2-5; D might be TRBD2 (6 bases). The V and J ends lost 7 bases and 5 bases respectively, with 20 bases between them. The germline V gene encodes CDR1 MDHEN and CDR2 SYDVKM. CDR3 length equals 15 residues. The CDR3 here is CASTMTGTEGETQYF. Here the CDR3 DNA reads TGTGCCAGCACCATGACCGGGACTGAGGGCGAGACCCAGTACTTC.

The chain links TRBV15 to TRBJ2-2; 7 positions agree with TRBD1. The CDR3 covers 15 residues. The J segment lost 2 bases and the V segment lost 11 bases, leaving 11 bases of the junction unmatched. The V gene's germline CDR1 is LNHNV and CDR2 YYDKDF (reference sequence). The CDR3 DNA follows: TGTGCCGCAAGTCCCGGGACAGTCAACACCGGGGAGCTGTTTTTT. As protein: CAASPGTVNTGELFF. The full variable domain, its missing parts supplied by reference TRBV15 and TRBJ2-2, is DAMVIQNPRYQVTQFGKPVTLSCSQTLNHNVMYWYQQKSSQAPKLLFHYYDKDFNNEADTPDNFQSRRPNTSFCFLDIRSPGLGDTAMYLCAASPGTVNTGELFFGEGSRLTVL.